The sequence of this T cell receptor (beta chain) was determined in a study of beta chain features in type 1 diabetes. Study results and limitations: Shorter TCRB CDR3s, moderately but significantly so, were found in Type 1 diabetes patients in all four CD4+ subsets.

Germline V CDR1 and CDR2: SQVTM, ANQGSEA. The CDR3 sequence is 15 residues long. V was shortened by 1 base and J by 1 base, with 14 bases between the two germline ends. Of note for this clone: The antigen is unknown.

Expressed TCRB transcripts were sequenced because the isolated RNA had all been reverse transcribed beforehand. TCRdb's table, derived via immunoSEQ multiplex PCR, lists solely in-frame clones and lacks some. The repertoire holds about 340,000 clones, approximately 12% seen once, with 0.015% in the top ten. Material: naive CD4+ T cells from blood. The chain links TRBV29-1 to TRBJ2-7; a possible D gene is TRBD2 (6 bases). The TCR was taken from a woman aged 18-30 years with type 1 diabetes. This CDR3 is CSVEVGGTDSYEQYV. DNA of the CDR3: TGCAGCGTTGAAGTCGGGGGAACAGATTCCTACGAGCAGTACGTC.